Each of the 23 T cell receptor beta chains below was sequenced from the same sample in a study of cytomegalovirus exposure and HLA in healthy donors. Both 60 Vbeta primers and 13 Jbeta primers went into the PCR. Some clones are missing from TCRdb's copy, which holds only in-frame ones; the method was immunoSEQ multiplex PCR. The sample shows roughly 120,000 clones, roughly 83% of them seen only once. The material sequenced was PBMCs. The receptors were gathered from a man aged 25 to 40 in good health and CMV-seropositive.

This clone was seen more than once but under ten times. The V and J genes are TRBV7-2 and TRBJ2-1; TRBD1 aligns across 11 bases. The CDR3 totals 15 residues. The germline gives CDR1 SGHTA, CDR2 FQGNSA. V shed 4 bases, J shed 5 bases, and the junction held 4 bases outside the gene matches. CDR3 protein: CASSSGTGGDNEQFF. DNA for the CDR3: TGTGCCAGCAGCTCCGGGACAGGGGGTGACAATGAGCAGTTCTTC. The variable domain in full, completed from reference TRBV7-2 and TRBJ2-1, reads GAGVSQSPSNKVTEKGKDVELRCDPISGHTALYWYRQSLGQGLEFLIYFQGNSAPDKSGLPSDRFSAERTGGSVSTLTIQRTQQEDSAVYLCASSSGTGGDNEQFFGPGTRLTVL.

CDR3 protein: CASSLYVGTGESYEQYF. CDR3 in DNA: TGTGCCAGCAGTTTATATGTGGGGACAGGGGAGTCCTACGAGCAGTACTTC. The V call is TRBV28, the J call TRBJ2-7; TRBD1 agrees at 10 bases. Trimming at V came to 1 base and at J to 1 base, leaving 7 bases not matched to a gene. Germline V CDR1 and CDR2: MDHEN, SYDVKM. This CDR3 is built from 17 residues.

The CDR3 DNA reads as TGTGCCAGCAGCCTGCAGGGGTTCCGGACAGCCAATGAGCAGTTCTTC. Translation gives CASSLQGFRTANEQFF. The chain employs TRBV7-2 and TRBJ2-1; D is perhaps TRBD1 (6 bases). V lost 5 bases to trimming and J lost 6 bases, with 20 bases between them. This CDR3 comprises 16 residues. In germline, CDR1 is SGHTA, CDR2 FQGNSA. The full variable domain, in which reference TRBV7-2 and TRBJ2-1 provide the parts outside the CDR3, is GAGVSQSPSNKVTEKGKDVELRCDPISGHTALYWYRQSLGQGLEFLIYFQGNSAPDKSGLPSDRFSAERTGGSVSTLTIQRTQQEDSAVYLCASSLQGFRTANEQFFGPGTRLTVL.

This chain connects TRBV9 to TRBJ2-5, with 8 bases identical to TRBD1. The J call may be incorrect, as the DNA end agrees better with TRBJ2-7. The germline CDR1 and CDR2 sequences are SGDLS and YYNGEE. This CDR3 has 15 residues. The CDR3 DNA is TGTGCCAGCAGCGTAGGAGGGACAGGAACCTACGAGCAGTACTTC. As protein: CASSVGGTGTYEQYF.

V usage is TRBV6-6 and J usage is TRBJ2-7; TRBD1 agrees at 9 bases. V was pared by 0 bases and J by 3 bases, with 0 bases of the junction left unmatched. The CDR3 is made up of 14 amino acids. Germline V gene lookup returns CDR1 MNHNY and CDR2 SVGAGI (reference sequence). The CDR3 DNA follows: TGTGCCAGCAGTTACTCGACAGGGGGCTACGAGCAGTACTTC. Amino acids: CASSYSTGGYEQYF.

This clone was seen more than once but under ten times. V and J are TRBV5-1 and TRBJ2-7, with 7 positions matching TRBD2. Germline-derived CDR1 and CDR2 are SGHRS and YFSETQ. Unmatched junction bases numbered 7, after V lost 5 bases and J lost 5 bases. This CDR3 spans 13 amino acids. This CDR3 reads CASRREGLNEQYF. The CDR3 nucleotides are TGCGCCAGCAGGAGGGAGGGCCTCAACGAGCAGTACTTC. The whole variable domain, remainder taken from reference TRBV5-1 and TRBJ2-7, is KAGVTQTPRYLIKTRGQQVTLSCSPISGHRSVSWYQQTPGQGLQFLFEYFSETQRNKGNFPGRFSGRQFSNSRSEMNVSTLELGDSALYLCASRREGLNEQYFGPGTRLTVT.

Concerning this clone: The junction and the germline gene differ at one end; a read error may be behind it. The sample carries other DNA sequences with the same CDR3. This chain joins TRBV10-3 and TRBJ2-3, with TRBD2 matching 11 bases. Germline loops: CDR1 ENHRY, CDR2 SYGVKD. This CDR3 is 14 amino acids long. Here the CDR3 reads CAIKTSGIVNTQYF. The CDR3 bases are TGCGCCATCAAGACTAGCGGGATTGTGAATACGCAGTATTTT.

The gene calls are TRBV13 and TRBJ2-3; TRBD2 matches 10 bases. The germline V gene has CDR1 PRHDT and CDR2 FYEKMQ (reference sequence). This CDR3 contains 16 residues. The J segment lost 5 bases and the V segment lost 3 bases, leaving 8 bases of the junction unmatched. The CDR3 sequence is CASSFRLAGVGDTQYF. In DNA form, the CDR3 reads TGTGCCAGCAGCTTCAGGCTAGCGGGAGTAGGAGATACGCAGTATTTT.

The V gene is TRBV4-3, the J gene TRBJ2-7; 10 nucleotides match TRBD2. CDR3 length: 14 amino acids. V was pared by 3 bases and J by 4 bases, with 3 bases of the junction left unmatched. Germline lookup yields CDR1 LGHNA and CDR2 YSLEER. This CDR3 is CASSQSSGSYEQYF. The CDR3 DNA reads as TGCGCCAGCAGCCAGTCTAGCGGGAGTTACGAGCAGTACTTC.

This clone was counted once. The chain employs TRBV12-5 and TRBJ1-1; the match to TRBD1 covers 7 bases. Germline V lookup: CDR1 LGHNT, CDR2 FRNRAP. V lost 5 bases to trimming and J lost 1 base; unmatched junction nucleotides: 7. This CDR3 has 15 amino acids. The CDR3 DNA reads TGTGCTAGTGGTCCTCCGACAGGGAGGAACACTGAAGCTTTCTTT. It yields the protein CASGPPTGRNTEAFF.

V is TRBV1 and J is TRBJ2-1; TRBD2, as called in the table, went unchecked against the DNA. TRBV1 counts as a pseudogene. This CDR3 is 16 amino acids long. Here the CDR3 reads CTSRNDIAGGRNEQFF. The CDR3 DNA reads TGCACCAGCAGAAACGATATAGCGGGAGGGCGCAATGAGCAGTTCTTC.

CDR3 in amino acids: CASSLPGVRDQYF. In nucleotides, the CDR3 is TGTGCCAGCAGTTTACCGGGGGTGAGAGACCAGTACTTC. The chain links TRBV28 to TRBJ2-5; tentatively, D is TRBD2 (6 bases). Germline V gives CDR1 MDHEN, CDR2 SYDVKM. Trimming left V 2 bases short and J 10 bases short, with 14 bases between. There are 13 residues in the CDR3.

The gene calls are TRBV4-2 and TRBJ1-1; D gene ambiguous. V was cut by 0 bases and J by 3 bases, with 14 bases left in between. This CDR3 region has 16 residues. CDR1 is LGHNA and CDR2 is YNFKEQ in the germline V gene. The CDR3 DNA reads as TGTGCCAGCAGCCAAGATCCTGGGGAGGGCTACACTGAAGCTTTCTTT. This encodes CASSQDPGEGYTEAFF.

The V gene is TRBV27, the J gene TRBJ1-4; maybe TRBD1 (5 bases). V was shortened by 6 bases and J by 4 bases, with 12 bases between the two germline ends. The CDR3 has 14 amino acids. Germline assignment: CDR1 MNHEY and CDR2 SMNVEV (reference sequence). The CDR3 DNA follows: TGTGCCAGCAGCCGATCAGGGTTTAATGAAAAACTGTTTTTT. The encoded protein is CASSRSGFNEKLFF.

The CDR3 nucleotides are TGTGCCTGGATTGACAGGGAGAATGAAAAACTGTTTTTT. This gives the protein CAWIDRENEKLFF. The chain links TRBV30 to TRBJ1-4; 7 bases match TRBD1. With 4 bases clipped from V and 5 bases from J, the junction kept 4 bases outside the gene matches. CDR1 is GTSNPN and CDR2 is SVGIG in the germline V gene (reference sequence). The CDR3 has 13 amino acids. The complete variable domain, with remaining parts taken from reference TRBV30 and TRBJ1-4, reads SQTIHQWPATLVQPVGSPLSLECTVEGTSNPNLYWYRQAAGRGLQLLFYSVGIGQISSEVPQNLSASRPQDRQFILSSKKLLLSDSGFYLCAWIDRENEKLFFGSGTQLSVL.

This clone was counted only a few times. The chain employs TRBV7-2 and TRBJ1-1; no firm D call. This CDR3 is 15 amino acids long. V gave up 4 bases and J gave up 3 bases, with 15 bases separating them. CDR1 and CDR2 (germline): SGHTA, FQGNSA. CDR3 amino acids: CASSSRREADTEAFF. The CDR3 DNA reads TGTGCCAGCAGCTCCCGTAGGGAGGCGGACACTGAAGCTTTCTTT.

This clone came up once. The rearrangement links TRBV5-1 to TRBJ2-5, with TRBD1 matching 7 bases. The DNA end is more similar to TRBJ2-7, so the J call may be wrong. Germline CDR1 SGHRS, CDR2 YFSETQ. The CDR3 covers 14 residues. This CDR3 reads CASSWGTAGYEQYF. The CDR3 DNA sequence: TGCGCCAGCAGCTGGGGGACAGCCGGCTACGAGCAGTACTTC.

The V gene is TRBV7-2, the J gene TRBJ2-5; tentative D call: TRBD1 (6 bases). CDR1 is SGHTA, CDR2 FQGNSA, per germline. V shed 5 bases and J shed 3 bases, with 16 bases lying between them. The CDR3 has 15 residues. CDR3 sequence (DNA): TGTGCCAGCAGCCCCCACCCCTCAGGGGAAGAGACCCAGTACTTC. Protein: CASSPHPSGEETQYF. Using reference TRBV7-2 and TRBJ2-5 for the parts outside the CDR3, the full variable domain is GAGVSQSPSNKVTEKGKDVELRCDPISGHTALYWYRQSLGQGLEFLIYFQGNSAPDKSGLPSDRFSAERTGGSVSTLTIQRTQQEDSAVYLCASSPHPSGEETQYFGPGTRLLVL.

The V and J genes are TRBV9 and TRBJ2-3; 14 bases agree with TRBD2. With 0 bases clipped from V and 8 bases from J, the junction kept 11 bases outside the gene matches. The CDR3 sequence is 18 residues long. Germline assignment: CDR1 SGDLS and CDR2 YYNGEE. The CDR3: CASSVVFGGLAGEITQYF. CDR3 DNA: TGTGCCAGCAGCGTAGTTTTTGGGGGACTAGCGGGAGAGATTACGCAGTATTTT.

The chain couples TRBV28 to TRBJ2-7, with TRBD1 matching over 8 bases. CDR1 and CDR2 from the germline V gene are MDHEN and SYDVKM. The CDR3 consists of 15 residues. Losses at the gene ends were 4 bases for V and 6 bases for J; bases not matched to a gene: 11. This CDR3 reads CASSSTAGGPLEQYF. CDR3 nucleotide sequence: TGTGCCAGCAGTTCTACTGCAGGGGGCCCGCTCGAGCAGTACTTC. The complete variable domain, with remaining parts taken from reference TRBV28 and TRBJ2-7, reads DVKVTQSSRYLVKRTGEKVFLECVQDMDHENMFWYRQDPGLGLRLIYFSYDVKMKEKGDIPEGYSVSREKKERFSLILESASTNQTSMYLCASSSTAGGPLEQYFGPGTRLTVT.

The V call is TRBV11-2, the J call TRBJ2-7; 7 bases fit TRBD1. V lost 5 bases and J lost 2; bases outside the gene matches: 18. CDR1 SGHAT and CDR2 FQNNGV come from the germline V gene. This CDR3 is 18 amino acids long. CDR3 sequence reads: CASSPLGRKTGITYEQYF. For the CDR3, the DNA is TGTGCCAGCAGCCCCCTCGGACGGAAGACAGGGATTACCTACGAGCAGTACTTC.

The sample holds one count of this clone. The rearrangement uses TRBV7-9 and TRBJ1-5, with D hard to call. The CDR3 runs to 13 residues. Germline CDR1 and CDR2: SEHNR and FQNEAQ (reference sequence). V was shortened by 1 base and J by 5 bases, with 6 bases between the two germline ends. CDR3 sequence (DNA): TGTGCCAGCAGCTTAGGACACCATCAGCCCCAGCATTTT. Translating it yields CASSLGHHQPQHF.

CDR3 residues: CASSRSGVGNTIYF. The CDR3 DNA follows: TGTGCCAGCAGCCGCTCAGGGGTCGGAAACACCATATATTTT. The gene calls are TRBV11-2 and TRBJ1-3; D is perhaps TRBD1 (6 bases). The V end was cut by 5 bases, the J end by 4 bases, with 12 bases between. This CDR3 is 14 amino acids long. The germline V gene has CDR1 SGHAT and CDR2 FQNNGV.